This T cell receptor beta chain appears in the sequencing data of a study of T cell responses to AZD1222 COVID-19 vaccine. Overall study results and limits: As reported, nearly half of all spike-specific TCRs target variant regions that are unmutated. Spike was spanned by vaccine-associated CD4 TCRs, which were dominant at 160-218 and 743-854. Repertoires were collected only later (after the peak T cell response had occurred).

Assay: immunoSEQ multiplex PCR; the TCRdb copy retains only in-frame clones and omits some. The sample records 150,000 to 200,000 clones, 85% to 95% being singletons. For this clone: The antigen remains unidentified.

V was pared by 5 bases and J by 4 bases, with 3 bases of the junction left unmatched. CDR1 is MDHEN and CDR2 is SYDVKM in the germline V gene. There are 13 residues in the CDR3. Sequencing used peripheral blood, obtained 28 days after the second AZD1222 dose. The sequence came from an adult who received the AZD1222 COVID-19 vaccine. The chain employs TRBV28 and TRBJ1-2; 8 positions agree with TRBD1. CDR3 amino acids: CASSPTGGYGYTF. CDR3 in DNA: TGTGCCAGCAGTCCTACAGGGGGCTATGGCTACACCTTC.